The rows below give T cell receptor beta chains drawn from one sample of a study of metastatic and nonmetastatic thyroid tumors. TCRdb reprocessed the PCR reads using MiXCR. The sample yields tens of thousands of clones, about an eighth seen once. The sample was blood. These receptors originate from a female donor with papillary thyroid cancer or a benign thyroid nodule (not recorded which). Some clones in this sample may be carry-over from other donors' samples. Each CDR3 is given with its conserved first and last residue. Each record gives: V gene, D gene, clone size, J gene, CDR3 DNA, CDR3 protein. A D gene is named only where the DNA matches it firmly. Expanded clones get a size class; other rows say once, few or many, or leave the size out.

TRBV2	TRBD1	many	TRBJ1-2	TGTGCCAGCAGTGCCGACAGGGGCCGTCATAACTATGGCTACACCTTC	CASSADRGRHNYGYTF
TRBV20-1	TRBD2	many	TRBJ2-5	TGCAGTGCCCCACAGGGACTAGCGGGAAGAGAGACCCAGTACTTC	CSAPQGLAGRETQYF
TRBV24-1	.	many	TRBJ2-2	TGTGCCACCAGTGATTTACCAGGGAGAACCGGGGAGCTGTTTTTT	CATSDLPGRTGELFF
TRBV24-1	.	many	TRBJ2-3	TGTGCCACCAGCCCCCCAGGGAATCGAGATACGCAGTATTTT	CATSPPGNRDTQYF
TRBV19	.	many	TRBJ2-3	TGTGCCAGTAGTTTTGGAGGCCCCCGACTATCGGCAGATACGCAGTATTTT	CASSFGGPRLSADTQYF
TRBV4-2	TRBD1	many	TRBJ1-2	TGTGCCAGCAGCCAAGATCTAAAGACAGGGAACTATGGCTACACCTTC	CASSQDLKTGNYGYTF
TRBV5-1	.	many	TRBJ2-3	TGCGCCAGCAGGGGATGGGGGAGTACAGATACGCAGTATTTT	CASRGWGSTDTQYF
TRBV6-2/TRBV6-3	TRBD1	.	TRBJ2-7	TGTGCCAGCACCCGGACAGGGGAACCCTACGAGCAGTACTTC	CASTRTGEPYEQYF
TRBV6-2/TRBV6-3	TRBD2	.	TRBJ2-7	TGTGCCAGCAGTTACTTCTTACAGGGAGGCGATAGCGGGACCTACGATCAGTACTTC	CASSYFLQGGDSGTYDQYF
TRBV10-2	.	many	TRBJ1-5	TGCGCCAGCAGCGGGATGGGCGGGGGCGAGCCCCAGCATTTT	CASSGMGGGEPQHF
TRBV6-2/TRBV6-3	.	many	TRBJ2-1	TGTGCCAGCAGCCCCACCAGGATTCTCGACAATGAGCAGTTCTTC	CASSPTRILDNEQFF
TRBV27	.	many	TRBJ1-2	TGTGCCAGCAGTTTGGCCGCGGCTAACTATGGCTACACCTTC	CASSLAAANYGYTF
TRBV11-1	.	many	TRBJ1-1	TGTGCCAGCAGCTTTTCGACCAAATCTGAAGCTTTCTTT	CASSFSTKSEAFF
TRBV30	.	many	TRBJ2-7	TGTGCCTGGAGCCCCATGGGGACCTCCTACGAGCAGTACTTC	CAWSPMGTSYEQYF
TRBV19	.	many	TRBJ1-4	TGTGCCAGTAGTATAGTTACTGCAACTAATGAAAAACTGTTTTTT	CASSIVTATNEKLFF
TRBV4-1	.	many	TRBJ2-1	TGCGCCAGCAGCCACGGGAGCTCCTACAATGAGCAGTTCTTC	CASSHGSSYNEQFF
TRBV28	.	many	TRBJ2-1	TGTGCCAGCAGTTTATCGGGACCACACAATGAGCAGTTCTTC	CASSLSGPHNEQFF
TRBV24-1	.	many	TRBJ2-7	TGTGCCACCAGACTAAACAGGGAACCCTACGAGCAGTACTTC	CATRLNREPYEQYF
TRBV2	TRBD1	many	TRBJ1-1	TGTGCCAGCAGTGGGGACAGGACGATCCCTGAAGCTTTCTTT	CASSGDRTIPEAFF
TRBV20-1	TRBD2	.	TRBJ2-1	TGCAGTGAACTAGCGGGAGGGCCCCAACGCTACAATGAGCAGTTCTTC	CSELAGGPQRYNEQFF
TRBV19	.	few	TRBJ1-1	TGTGCCAGTACCTGGGGACTTAGCGGCACTGAAGCTTTCTTT	CASTWGLSGTEAFF
TRBV11-3	.	many	TRBJ2-7	TGTGCCAGCAGCTTCTTAGGGTACGAGCAGTACTTC	CASSFLGYEQYF
TRBV15	TRBD2	many	TRBJ2-1	TGTGCCACTTCCTCTAGCGGGAGGTCCTACAATGAGCAGTTCTTC	CATSSSGRSYNEQFF
TRBV6-2/TRBV6-3	TRBD1	many	TRBJ1-2	TGTGCCTCCCGGGGGGCCGCGGGACAGGGAGGCCGGGGCGTCGGCTACACCTTC	CASRGAAGQGGRGVGYTF
TRBV10-3	.	many	TRBJ1-3	TGTGCCATCAGTGAGGGCAGATCCGGCTCTGGAAACACCATATATTTT	CAISEGRSGSGNTIYF
TRBV11-2	.	many	TRBJ2-1	TGTGCCAGCAGTCATAATAGCGGTTCCTACAATGAGCAGTTCTTC	CASSHNSGSYNEQFF
TRBV28	.	many	TRBJ2-1	TGTGCCAGCAGCTCCCGACATATGGGTGAGCAGTTCTTC	CASSSRHMGEQFF
TRBV5-1	.	.	TRBJ1-2	TGCGCCAGCACGGGCGGGGGGGCGGACGGCTACACCTTC	CASTGGGADGYTF
TRBV14	.	many	TRBJ2-4	TGTGCCAGCAGCCAAATGGGCTCAGCCAAAAACATTCAGTACTTC	CASSQMGSAKNIQYF
TRBV4-3	.	many	TRBJ2-2	TGCGCCAGCAGCCAAGCCCGGGGAGATAAAACCGGGGAGCTGTTTTTT	CASSQARGDKTGELFF
TRBV7-2	TRBD1	many	TRBJ1-6	TGTGCCAGCAGCTCAACTCGACAGGGGGCTAATTCACCCCTCCACTTT	CASSSTRQGANSPLHF
TRBV4-1	.	many	TRBJ1-3	TGCGCCAGCAGCTCGGCAGGCTCTGGAAGCACCATATATTTT	CASSSAGSGSTIYF
TRBV20-1	.	many	TRBJ2-3	TGCAGTGCTTCGGTGGGAGATACGCAGTATTTT	CSASVGDTQYF
TRBV7-2	.	.	TRBJ2-7	TGTGCCAGCAGCTTTCTAGCGGGCCAGGGGGGGGAGCAGTACTTC	CASSFLAGQGGEQYF
TRBV19	.	many	TRBJ2-5	TGTGCCAGTAGTCGTAGCAGGGCTGAGACCCAGTACTTC	CASSRSRAETQYF
TRBV19	.	.	TRBJ1-1	TGTGCCAGTAGTCAGCGAGGGGGGCAGCGGGCTGAAGCTTTCTTT	CASSQRGGQRAEAFF
TRBV2	.	many	TRBJ1-1	TGTGCCAGCACGAGAACAGCGAACACTGAAGCTTTCTTT	CASTRTANTEAFF
TRBV10-3	.	many	TRBJ1-2	TGTGCCATCAGAGAATCGGCCGGGGACTATGGCTACACCTTC	CAIRESAGDYGYTF
TRBV15	.	few	TRBJ1-2	TGTGCCACCAGCAGAGATACGCAGGCTATCGGCTACACCTTC	CATSRDTQAIGYTF
TRBV7-2	TRBD2	few	TRBJ2-3	TGTGCCAGCAGCTTAGCCGGACTAGCGGGAGGAGATACGCAGTATTTT	CASSLAGLAGGDTQYF
TRBV5-1	TRBD2	many	TRBJ2-5	TGCGCCAGCAGCTTGGGCGCCGGACTAGCGGAGACCCAGTACTTC	CASSLGAGLAETQYF
TRBV6-5	TRBD2	few	TRBJ2-7	TGTGCCAGCAGTTTCAGACTAGCGGGGCTCTCCTACGAGCAGTACTTC	CASSFRLAGLSYEQYF
TRBV11-2	.	many	TRBJ2-7	TGTGCCAGCAGCTTTGGAGGCCGTAACTACGAGCAGTACTTC	CASSFGGRNYEQYF
TRBV19	.	many	TRBJ2-1	TGTGCCAGTAGTATAGATGTGGGCCAATACAATGAGCAGTTCTTC	CASSIDVGQYNEQFF
TRBV5-1	TRBD1	many	TRBJ1-2	TGCGCCAGCAGCTTGGCAGGGGGCGATGGCTACACCTTC	CASSLAGGDGYTF
TRBV20-1	.	many	TRBJ2-7	TGCTCCCCCGAGGCCTACGAGCAGTACTTC	CSPEAYEQYF
TRBV6-2/TRBV6-3	.	few	TRBJ1-2	TGTGCCAGCAGTTACACTGGATACAGTTATGGCTACACCTTC	CASSYTGYSYGYTF
TRBV30	.	.	TRBJ2-3	TGTGCCTGGAGTGGTCTGACTATGATAGATACGCAGTATTTT	CAWSGLTMIDTQYF
TRBV6-1	.	many	TRBJ2-6	TGTGCCAGCAGGAATGGAAACGATGACGTGGGGGGGGCCAACGTCCTGACTTTC	CASRNGNDDVGGANVLTF
TRBV7-6	TRBD2	many	TRBJ2-7	TGTGCCAGCAGCCGGACTAGCGGGAGTCGGTACGAGCAGTACTTC	CASSRTSGSRYEQYF
TRBV5-1	.	.	TRBJ2-6	TGCGCCAGCAGCTTGGTTAGTGTGGGTCATGGGGCCAACGTCCTGACTTTC	CASSLVSVGHGANVLTF